A selection of T cell receptor beta chains follows, all from one sample in a study of shared clonotypes between healthy human individuals. Sequencing was performed with immunoSEQ multiplex PCR; in TCRdb, only in-frame clones are kept and a portion is missing. Found here are around 320,000 clones, roughly 87% of them singletons; the top ten hold around 15%. Sequencing was done on a sample of memory CD8+ T cells sorted from blood. Every receptor here comes from a man between 18 and 35 years old in good health. Both conserved end residues are part of each CDR3. The D gene is left open where the match is weak. The size field is filled for only some rows; it gives once, few, many or a size class.

CDR3: CSVIGLAGSTDTQYF
DNA: TGCAGCGTCATTGGACTAGCGGGCAGCACAGATACGCAGTATTTT
J: TRBJ2-3
D: TRBD2
size: NA
V: TRBV29-1

CDR3: CASSLEGRSTGELFF
DNA: TGCGCCAGCAGCTTGGAGGGTAGAAGCACCGGGGAGCTGTTTTTT
J: TRBJ2-2
D: NA
size: few
V: TRBV5-1

CDR3: CASSLGGPLNTGELFF
DNA: TGTGCCAGCAGCTTAGGGGGACCCTTGAACACCGGGGAGCTGTTTTTT
J: TRBJ2-2
D: NA
size: once
V: TRBV11-2

CDR3: CASGQNSGGTIEQYF
DNA: TGCGCCAGCGGGCAGAACTCAGGAGGGACTATCGAGCAGTACTTC
J: TRBJ2-7
D: TRBD2
size: NA
V: TRBV4-1

CDR3: CAWSDGENYNEQFF
DNA: TGTGCCTGGAGTGACGGTGAAAACTACAATGAGCAGTTCTTC
J: TRBJ2-1
D: NA
size: NA
V: TRBV30

CDR3: CASSLAGSSYEQYF
DNA: TGCGCCAGCAGCTTGGCGGGCAGTAGTTACGAGCAGTACTTC
J: TRBJ2-7
D: NA
size: NA
V: TRBV5-1

CDR3: CASRKEGGVNTQYF
DNA: TGTGCCAGCAGGAAGGAGGGGGGTGTGAATACGCAGTATTTT
J: TRBJ2-3
D: NA
size: NA
V: TRBV28

CDR3: CATSRESSTGVGNQPQHF
DNA: TGTGCCACCAGCAGAGAGAGCAGTACAGGCGTAGGTAATCAGCCCCAGCATTTT
J: TRBJ1-5
D: NA
size: many
V: TRBV15

CDR3: CASSSDGYSYEQYF
DNA: TGTGCCAGCAGCTCGGACGGCTACTCCTACGAGCAGTACTTC
J: TRBJ2-7
D: NA
size: NA
V: TRBV7-2

CDR3: CASSPGQGAVHGYTF
DNA: TGTGCCAGCAGTCCCGGACAGGGGGCTGTACATGGCTACACCTTC
J: TRBJ1-2
D: TRBD1
size: NA
V: TRBV6-6

CDR3: CAGSGTSSSTDTQYF
DNA: TGTGCGGGTAGCGGGACCTCCTCTAGCACAGATACGCAGTATTTT
J: TRBJ2-3
D: TRBD2
size: NA
V: TRBV19

CDR3: CASSWTSGRIDTQYF
DNA: TGCGCCAGCAGCTGGACTAGCGGGAGAATAGATACGCAGTATTTT
J: TRBJ2-3
D: TRBD2
size: NA
V: TRBV5-1

CDR3: CASSLVGQNTGELFF
DNA: TGTGCCAGCAGCTTGGTCGGTCAGAACACCGGGGAGCTGTTTTTT
J: TRBJ2-2
D: NA
size: NA
V: TRBV5-4

CDR3: CASSAPRLAGEHEQFF
DNA: TGTGCCAGCAGCGCACCGAGACTAGCGGGAGAGCATGAGCAGTTCTTC
J: TRBJ2-1
D: TRBD2
size: NA
V: TRBV9

CDR3: CASSQLLGRSYSYEQYF
DNA: TGCGCCAGCAGCCAACTCTTGGGGCGGTCTTACTCCTACGAGCAGTACTTC
J: TRBJ2-7
D: NA
size: once
V: TRBV4-1

CDR3: CASSGLSSGTYNEQFF
DNA: TGTGCCAGCAGTGGTTTATCTAGCGGGACCTACAATGAGCAGTTCTTC
J: TRBJ2-1
D: TRBD2
size: NA
V: TRBV6-1

CDR3: CASSPTPGVLASHEQYF
DNA: TGTGCCAGCAGCCCAACCCCTGGGGTCTTGGCTAGTCACGAGCAGTACTTC
J: TRBJ2-7
D: NA
size: NA
V: TRBV9

CDR3: CSVTGAAREKLFF
DNA: TGCAGCGTGACAGGGGCCGCTCGGGAAAAACTGTTTTTT
J: TRBJ1-4
D: TRBD1
size: NA
V: TRBV29-1

CDR3: CASSSSTSGRADTQYF
DNA: TGTGCCAGCAGCTCCTCGACTAGCGGGAGGGCAGATACGCAGTATTTT
J: TRBJ2-3
D: TRBD2
size: few
V: TRBV11-2

CDR3: CASSHTSGAYNEQFF
DNA: TGCGCCAGCAGCCATACTAGCGGTGCCTACAATGAGCAGTTCTTC
J: TRBJ2-1
D: TRBD2
size: NA
V: TRBV4-3

CDR3: CASSLVLARDTGELFF
DNA: TGTGCCAGCAGCTTAGTGTTAGCCAGGGACACCGGGGAGCTGTTTTTT
J: TRBJ2-2
D: NA
size: once
V: TRBV7-2

CDR3: CASSPLQREGADTQYF
DNA: TGTGCCAGCTCACCCCTTCAACGGGAGGGCGCAGATACGCAGTATTTT
J: TRBJ2-3
D: TRBD2
size: few
V: TRBV18

CDR3: CASSFTAGWGQFF
DNA: TGTGCCAGCAGTTTCACCGCGGGATGGGGACAGTTCTTC
J: TRBJ2-1
D: NA
size: NA
V: TRBV7-2

CDR3: CASSLGSLYEQYF
DNA: TGTGCCAGCAGCTTGGGGTCCCTCTACGAGCAGTACTTC
J: TRBJ2-7
D: NA
size: NA
V: TRBV5-4

CDR3: CASSVGDSSYEQYF
DNA: TGTGCCAGCAGCGTAGGTGACTCGTCCTACGAGCAGTACTTC
J: TRBJ2-7
D: NA
size: NA
V: TRBV9

CDR3: CSVEVSDSVYNEQFF
DNA: TGCAGCGTTGAAGTTTCTGACAGTGTCTACAATGAGCAGTTCTTC
J: TRBJ2-1
D: NA
size: NA
V: TRBV29-1

CDR3: CAWSGGNQPQHF
DNA: TGTGCCTGGAGTGGGGGGAATCAGCCCCAGCATTTT
J: TRBJ1-5
D: NA
size: NA
V: TRBV30

CDR3: CASSEDTSSGNTIYF
DNA: TGCGCCAGCAGCGAAGATACCAGCTCTGGAAACACCATATATTTT
J: TRBJ1-3
D: NA
size: NA
V: TRBV5-1

CDR3: CASSLAGTTFYEQYF
DNA: TGCGCCAGCAGCTTGGCCGGGACTACCTTTTACGAGCAGTACTTC
J: TRBJ2-7
D: TRBD2
size: NA
V: TRBV5-1

CDR3: CASSLGPLAGGPSTDTQYF
DNA: TGTGCCAGCAGCTTGGGGCCATTAGCGGGAGGGCCAAGCACAGATACGCAGTATTTT
J: TRBJ2-3
D: TRBD2
size: once
V: TRBV11-2

CDR3: CASSKNLLWGYEQYF
DNA: TGTGCCAGCAGCAAGAATTTACTTTGGGGGTACGAGCAGTACTTC
J: TRBJ2-7
D: NA
size: NA
V: TRBV6-5

CDR3: CASSYSAGEAFF
DNA: TGTGCCAGCAGTTACTCAGCCGGTGAAGCTTTCTTT
J: TRBJ1-1
D: NA
size: once
V: TRBV6-6

CDR3: CASSYGSEQYF
DNA: TGTGCCAGCAGTTATGGAAGCGAGCAGTACTTC
J: TRBJ2-7
D: NA
size: NA
V: TRBV6-5

CDR3: CASSFIIGNTIYF
DNA: TGTGCCAGCAGCTTTATTATAGGAAACACCATATATTTT
J: TRBJ1-3
D: NA
size: NA
V: TRBV5-6